Each of the 24 T cell receptor beta chains below was sequenced from the same sample in a study of T-cell reconstitution after alpha-beta-depleted transplantation in children. Unique molecular identifiers were incorporated into the prepared TCRbeta library. One entry per CDR3 protein, called by TCRdb with MiXCR from the PCR reads. The data show about a million distinct CDR3 sequences, about 29% seen once. Material: PBMCs, mostly from graft donor cells, obtained 360 days after TCRalphabeta/CD19-depleted stem cell transplant. The receptors originated from a boy in the first two years of life who had a stem cell transplant for SCID, so the T cells may come from the graft donor.

V is TRBV12-3 or TRBV12-4 and J is TRBJ2-7; TRBD1 is a possible D gene (6 bases). The CDR3 runs to 14 residues. Trimming removed 6 bases from V and 4 bases from J, with 16 bases in between. Here the CDR3 reads CASSIQGITYEQYF. CDR3 DNA: TGTGCCAGCAGCATACAGGGAATTACGTACGAGCAGTACTTC.

The chain carries TRBV19 and TRBJ1-2; D is unresolved. Looked up from germline, CDR1 is LNHDA and CDR2 is SQIVND (reference sequence). This CDR3 has 13 residues. Trimming shortened V by 2 bases and J by 0 bases, and 4 bases separated the two germline ends. Here the CDR3 DNA reads TGTGCCAGTAGTATACAGTCTAACTATGGCTACACCTTC. Translation gives CASSIQSNYGYTF.

In DNA, the CDR3 is TGTGCCAGCAGCTGGGACAGCATTTTGCCCAATGAGCAGTTCTTC. The encoded protein is CASSWDSILPNEQFF. This rearrangement joins TRBV6-1 to TRBJ2-1; TRBD1 agrees at 7 bases. Germline V gene sequence: CDR1 MNHNS, CDR2 SASEGT. J gave up 6 bases and V 6 bases, and 11 bases lay outside the gene matches. The CDR3 is made up of 15 amino acids.

This rearrangement joins TRBV6-5 to TRBJ1-2; D might be TRBD1 (5 bases). V lost 2 bases, J lost 4 bases, and 11 bases lay in between. Germline V lookup: CDR1 MNHEY, CDR2 SVGAGI. The CDR3 extends over 14 amino acids. The CDR3 nucleotides are TGTGCCAGCAGTTACGGGGACTCAGTCTATGGCTACACCTTC. Translated: CASSYGDSVYGYTF.

Only a few counts were recorded for this clonotype. The chain combines TRBV10-3 with TRBJ2-5, with D possibly matching TRBD1 (5 bases). The CDR3 has 11 residues. Germline CDR1 reads ENHRY; CDR2 reads SYGVKD. V shed 6 bases and J shed 4 bases, with 6 bases lying between them. The CDR3 is CAIRGAETQYF. The DNA for the CDR3 is TGTGCCATCAGAGGGGCAGAGACCCAGTACTTC.

This chain joins TRBV11-2 and TRBJ2-5; 11 positions match TRBD1. Trimming at V came to 5 bases and at J to 4 bases, leaving 6 bases not matched to a gene. Germline V gene lookup returns CDR1 SGHAT and CDR2 FQNNGV. This CDR3 contains 15 residues. CDR3 region: CASSAGTGGGETQYF. In nucleotides, the CDR3 is TGTGCCAGCAGCGCCGGGACAGGGGGAGGAGAGACCCAGTACTTC.

V is TRBV20-1 and J is TRBJ1-1; D may be TRBD1 (5 bases). The CDR3 sequence is 14 residues long. The V gene's germline CDR1 is DFQATT and CDR2 SNEGSKA (reference sequence). The V end lost 8 bases, the J end lost 4 bases, and 20 bases lay between the germline ends. CDR3 DNA: TGCAGTACGCGGGGCGGAGGGTTGGCCACTGAAGCTTTCTTT. This translates into CSTRGGGLATEAFF.

Only a few counts were recorded for this clonotype. The rearrangement joins TRBV24-1 to TRBJ2-2; 8 bases agree with TRBD2. CDR3 length equals 14 residues. The V gene end was trimmed by 8 bases and the J gene end by 0 bases; junction bases not matched to a gene: 1. The V gene's germline CDR1 is KGHDR and CDR2 SFDVKD. The CDR3 DNA is TGTGCCACCAAGGGACTAGCGAACACCGGGGAGCTGTTTTTT. This gives the protein CATKGLANTGELFF.

About this clonotype itself: This likely comes from a read error, as the CDR3 has no conserved phenylalanine or tryptophan at its end. Because the CDR3's place on the DNA is in doubt, the DNA is left out and the CDR3 is given as listed by TCRdb. V gene TRBV10-3 combines with J gene TRBJ1-1. The CDR3 extends over 10 residues, inclusive of both ends. The germline V gene has CDR1 ENHRY and CDR2 SYGVKD. CDR3 amino acids: CAISESGRSR.

This clonotype was seen more than once but under ten times. J is TRBJ1-5 and V is TRBV4-1; D is unresolved. The CDR3 runs to 16 residues. The V and J ends lost 4 bases and 0 bases respectively, with 13 bases between them. Germline CDR1 is MGHRA and CDR2 is YSYEKL. CDR3 protein: CASSPRSGYSNQPQHF. DNA for the CDR3: TGCGCCAGCAGCCCACGCAGCGGCTATAGCAATCAGCCCCAGCATTTT.

This clonotype was counted a few times. This chain links TRBV7-2 with TRBJ2-3; D gene unclear. The CDR3 contains 16 residues. Germline V gives CDR1 SGHTA, CDR2 FQGNSA. Trimming left V 2 bases short and J 0 bases short, with 12 bases between. The CDR3 bases are TGTGCCAGCAGCTTATTGCCGCCGGCGAGCACAGATACGCAGTATTTT. Translating gives CASSLLPPASTDTQYF.

The chain joins TRBV5-5 to TRBJ1-1; a weak D match, TRBD1 (6 bases). CDR3 length: 16 amino acids. Trimming pared 0 bases from V and 1 base from J, leaving 13 bases between. The germline V gene encodes CDR1 SGHKS and CDR2 YYEKEE (reference sequence). The CDR3 DNA is TGTGCCAGCAGCTTGGGGCAGGGGAGCGGGAACACTGAAGCTTTCTTT. Protein: CASSLGQGSGNTEAFF.

This clonotype was counted only a few times. The CDR3 region has the DNA TGTGCCAGCTCACCAGGGCACCGTGAAAAACTGTTTTTT. Amino acid sequence: CASSPGHREKLFF. This chain uses TRBV18 with TRBJ1-4, with D unresolved. V was pared by 2 bases and J by 7 bases, with 8 bases between. This CDR3 region has 13 residues. Germline V gene sequence: CDR1 KGHSH, CDR2 LQKENI.

The V call is TRBV29-1, the J call TRBJ2-5, with 8 positions matching TRBD2. The CDR3 length is 16 residues. J was trimmed by 5 bases and V by 3 bases; bases with no gene match: 14. Looked up from germline, CDR1 is SQVTM and CDR2 is ANQGSEA. For the CDR3, the DNA is TGCAGCGTTGACTCCCCCGGGGGGGGCCGGCGGGAGACCCAGTACTTC. Protein sequence: CSVDSPGGGRRETQYF.

V and J are TRBV12-3 or TRBV12-4 and TRBJ2-7, with D perhaps assigned TRBD1 or TRBD2 (7 bases each). With 2 bases removed from V and 2 bases from J, the gap between germline ends came to 13 bases. The CDR3 spans 15 residues. In nucleotides, the CDR3 is TGTGCCAGCAGTTTAAGAGCGGGACAGCCCTACGAGCAGTACTTC. Encoded protein: CASSLRAGQPYEQYF.

The rearrangement joins TRBV27 to TRBJ2-5, with no clear D. Germline assignment: CDR1 MNHEY and CDR2 SMNVEV (reference sequence). The CDR3 is 16 residues long. Trimming cost V 5 bases and J 4 bases, with 20 bases left between them. The CDR3 loop is CASSNRQPEVPETQYF. The CDR3 DNA reads as TGTGCCAGCAGTAACCGACAACCAGAGGTCCCAGAGACCCAGTACTTC.

In its sample, this clonotype was seen many times. The genes are TRBV5-5 and TRBJ2-1, with a weak D call TRBD1 (6 bases). Germline CDR1 and CDR2: SGHKS and YYEKEE (reference sequence). V lost 2 bases, J lost 1 base, and 10 bases lay in between. The CDR3 runs to 15 residues. The CDR3 is CASSLEDRSYNEQFF. CDR3 bases: TGTGCCAGCAGCTTAGAAGACAGGTCCTACAATGAGCAGTTCTTC.

This clonotype turned up a few times. The chain is built from TRBV12-3 or TRBV12-4 and TRBJ2-2; D is perhaps TRBD2 (5 bases). Trimming removed 1 base from V and 6 bases from J, with 9 bases in between. The CDR3 contains 14 residues. CDR3 DNA: TGTGCCAGCAGTTTAGGGCTAGCCTCCGGGGAGCTGTTTTTT. Translated, it gives CASSLGLASGELFF.

This clonotype has a count of ten or more. A read error may account for a junction end that differs from germline. The V call is TRBV5-1, the J call TRBJ2-5, with D unresolved. The CDR3 extends over 13 amino acids. Looked up from germline, CDR1 is SGHRS and CDR2 is YFSETQ. CDR3 amino acids: CASSLGVVETQYF. Written as DNA, the CDR3 is TGTGCCAGCAGCTTAGGAGTGGTGGAGACCCAGTACTTC. The variable domain in full, completed from reference TRBV5-1 and TRBJ2-5, reads KAGVTQTPRYLIKTRGQQVTLSCSPISGHRSVSWYQQTPGQGLQFLFEYFSETQRNKGNFPGRFSGRQFSNSRSEMNVSTLELGDSALYLCASSLGVVETQYFGPGTRLLVL.

V usage is TRBV7-8 and J usage is TRBJ2-5, with D possibly being TRBD1 (5 bases). This CDR3 contains 15 residues. Trimming pared 1 base from V and 5 bases from J, leaving 14 bases between. CDR1 is SGHVS and CDR2 is FQNEAQ in the germline V gene. CDR3 region: CASSLEPDRRETQYF. DNA for the CDR3: TGTGCCAGCAGCTTAGAGCCAGACAGACGGGAGACCCAGTACTTC.

The J gene is TRBJ1-4, the V gene TRBV5-4; TRBD1 aligns across 7 bases. There are 15 residues in the CDR3. The germline V gene encodes CDR1 SGHNT and CDR2 YYREEE (reference sequence). J was trimmed by 4 bases and V by 4 bases; bases with no gene match: 7. The CDR3 sequence: CASSAKDRNNEKLFF. As DNA, the CDR3 is TGTGCCAGCAGCGCGAAGGACAGGAATAATGAAAAACTGTTTTTT.

This clonotype came up a few times. The chain joins TRBV5-1 to TRBJ2-1, with unresolved D. Germline CDR1 SGHRS, CDR2 YFSETQ. The CDR3 loop spans 14 amino acids. V was clipped by 0 bases and J by 3 bases, with 7 bases between them. The DNA of the CDR3 is TGCGCCAGCAGCTTGGTGTCGGACTACAATGAGCAGTTCTTC. Encoded protein: CASSLVSDYNEQFF. The complete variable domain, with remaining parts taken from reference TRBV5-1 and TRBJ2-1, reads KAGVTQTPRYLIKTRGQQVTLSCSPISGHRSVSWYQQTPGQGLQFLFEYFSETQRNKGNFPGRFSGRQFSNSRSEMNVSTLELGDSALYLCASSLVSDYNEQFFGPGTRLTVL.

In this sample, this clonotype turned up a few times. This chain connects TRBV20-1 to TRBJ1-1; no reliable D call. This CDR3 contains 14 residues. The germline V gene encodes CDR1 DFQATT and CDR2 SNEGSKA (reference sequence). Trimming cost V 5 bases and J 1 base, with 14 bases left between them. CDR3 amino acids: CSAPRGTGNTEAFF. In DNA, the CDR3 is TGCAGTGCTCCACGGGGAACTGGGAACACTGAAGCTTTCTTT.

The chain is built from TRBV11-1 and TRBJ2-1; 9 nucleotides match TRBD2. Germline CDR1 SGHAT, CDR2 FQDESV (reference sequence). The CDR3 loop spans 20 amino acids. Trimming took 5 bases from V and 1 from J; bases not matched to a gene: 18. CDR3 sequence: CASSPGAAGGLLLSYNEQFF. As DNA, the CDR3 is TGTGCCAGCAGCCCTGGGGCAGCGGGGGGTCTCCTCCTTTCCTACAATGAGCAGTTCTTC.